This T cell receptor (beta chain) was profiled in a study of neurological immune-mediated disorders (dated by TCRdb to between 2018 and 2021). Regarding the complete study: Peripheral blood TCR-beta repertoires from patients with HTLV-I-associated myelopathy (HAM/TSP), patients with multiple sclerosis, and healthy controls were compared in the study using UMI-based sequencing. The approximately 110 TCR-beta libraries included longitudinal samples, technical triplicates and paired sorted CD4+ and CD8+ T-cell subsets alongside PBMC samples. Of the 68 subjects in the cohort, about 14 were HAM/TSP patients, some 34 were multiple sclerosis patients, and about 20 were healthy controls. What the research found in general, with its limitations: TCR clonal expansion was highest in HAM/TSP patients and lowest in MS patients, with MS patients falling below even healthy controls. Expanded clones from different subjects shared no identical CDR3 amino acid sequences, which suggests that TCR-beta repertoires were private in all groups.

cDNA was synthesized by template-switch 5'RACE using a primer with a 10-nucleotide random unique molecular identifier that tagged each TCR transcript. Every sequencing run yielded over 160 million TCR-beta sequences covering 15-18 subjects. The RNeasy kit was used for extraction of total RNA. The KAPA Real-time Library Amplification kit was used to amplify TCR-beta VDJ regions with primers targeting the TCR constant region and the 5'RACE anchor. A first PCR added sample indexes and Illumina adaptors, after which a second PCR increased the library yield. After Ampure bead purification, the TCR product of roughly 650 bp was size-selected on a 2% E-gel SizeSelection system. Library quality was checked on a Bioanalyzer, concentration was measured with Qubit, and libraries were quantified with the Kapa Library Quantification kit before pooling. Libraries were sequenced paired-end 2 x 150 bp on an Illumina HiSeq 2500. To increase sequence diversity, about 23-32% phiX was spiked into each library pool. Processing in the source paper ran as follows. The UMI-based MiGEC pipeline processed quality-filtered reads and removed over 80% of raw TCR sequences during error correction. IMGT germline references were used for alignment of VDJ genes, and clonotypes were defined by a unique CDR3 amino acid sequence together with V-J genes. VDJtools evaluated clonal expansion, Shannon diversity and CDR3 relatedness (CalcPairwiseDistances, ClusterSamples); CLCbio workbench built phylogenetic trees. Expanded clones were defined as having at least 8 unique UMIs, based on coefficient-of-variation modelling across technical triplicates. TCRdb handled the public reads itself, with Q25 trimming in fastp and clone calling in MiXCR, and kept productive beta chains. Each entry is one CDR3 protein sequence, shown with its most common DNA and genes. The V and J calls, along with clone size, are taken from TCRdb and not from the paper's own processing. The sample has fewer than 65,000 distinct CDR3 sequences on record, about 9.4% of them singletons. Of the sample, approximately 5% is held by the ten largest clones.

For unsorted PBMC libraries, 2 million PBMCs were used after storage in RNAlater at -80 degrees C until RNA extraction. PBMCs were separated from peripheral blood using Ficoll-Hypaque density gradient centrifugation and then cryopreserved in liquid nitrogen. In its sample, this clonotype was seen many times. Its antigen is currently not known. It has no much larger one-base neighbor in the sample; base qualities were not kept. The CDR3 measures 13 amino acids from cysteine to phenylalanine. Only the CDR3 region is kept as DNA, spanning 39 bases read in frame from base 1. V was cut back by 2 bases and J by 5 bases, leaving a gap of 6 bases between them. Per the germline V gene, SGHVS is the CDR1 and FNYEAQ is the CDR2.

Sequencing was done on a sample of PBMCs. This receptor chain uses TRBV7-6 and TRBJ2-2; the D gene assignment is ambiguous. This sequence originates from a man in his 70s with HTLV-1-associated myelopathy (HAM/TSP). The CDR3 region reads CASSLKETGELFF. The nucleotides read TGTGCCAGCAGCTTAAAAGAAACCGGGGAGCTGTTTTTT.